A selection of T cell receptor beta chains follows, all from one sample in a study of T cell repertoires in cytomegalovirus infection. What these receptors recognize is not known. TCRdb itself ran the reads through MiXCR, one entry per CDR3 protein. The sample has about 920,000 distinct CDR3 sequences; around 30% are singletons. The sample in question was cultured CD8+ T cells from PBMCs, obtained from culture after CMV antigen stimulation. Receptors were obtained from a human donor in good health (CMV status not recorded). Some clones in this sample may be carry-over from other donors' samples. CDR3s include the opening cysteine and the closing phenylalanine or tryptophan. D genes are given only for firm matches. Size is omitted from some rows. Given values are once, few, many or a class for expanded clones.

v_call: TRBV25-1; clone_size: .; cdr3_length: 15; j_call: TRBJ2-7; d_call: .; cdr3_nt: TGTGCCAGCAGTGAATGGGCAGGGTCCCCCTACGAGCAGTACTTC; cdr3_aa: CASSEWAGSPYEQYF
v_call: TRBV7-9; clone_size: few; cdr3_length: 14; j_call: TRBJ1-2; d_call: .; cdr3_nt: TGTGCCAGCAGCTTAGAATTTTCCTTCTATGGCTACACCTTC; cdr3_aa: CASSLEFSFYGYTF
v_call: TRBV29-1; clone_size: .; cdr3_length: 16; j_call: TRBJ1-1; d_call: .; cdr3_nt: TGCAGCGTTGAAGCCTACCCAGGTGAATTTGTCCCTGAAGCTTTCTTT; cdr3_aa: CSVEAYPGEFVPEAFF
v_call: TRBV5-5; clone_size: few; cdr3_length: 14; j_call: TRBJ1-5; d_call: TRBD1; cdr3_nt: TGTGCCAGCAGCGTTGGACAGGGGAATCAGCCCCAGCATTTT; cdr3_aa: CASSVGQGNQPQHF
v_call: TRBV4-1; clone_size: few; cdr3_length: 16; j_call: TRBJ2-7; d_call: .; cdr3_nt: TGCGCCAGCAGCCCTCGAGAGCGATCACCCTCCTACGAGCAGTACTTC; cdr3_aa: CASSPRERSPSYEQYF
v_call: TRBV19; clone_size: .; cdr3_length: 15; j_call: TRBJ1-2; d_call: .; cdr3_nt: TGTGCCAGTATTAGGTCGTGGGAGCCCAGGGAGGGCTACACCTTC; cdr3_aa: CASIRSWEPREGYTF
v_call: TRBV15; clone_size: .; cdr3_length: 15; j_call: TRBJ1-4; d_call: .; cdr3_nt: TGTGCCACCAGCAGAGATAAGGGGCTTAATGAAAAACTGTTTTTT; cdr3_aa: CATSRDKGLNEKLFF
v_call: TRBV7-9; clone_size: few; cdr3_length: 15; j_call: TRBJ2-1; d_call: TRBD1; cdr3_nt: TGTGCCAGCAGCTTAGTTGGGACAGCAATCAATGAGCAGTTCTTC; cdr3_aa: CASSLVGTAINEQFF
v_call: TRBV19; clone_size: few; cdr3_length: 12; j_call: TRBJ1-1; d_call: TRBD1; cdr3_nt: TGTGCCAGTCAGGGGGTGGAACATGAAGCTTTCTTT; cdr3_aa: CASQGVEHEAFF
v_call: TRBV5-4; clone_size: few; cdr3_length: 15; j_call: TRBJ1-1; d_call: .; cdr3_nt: TGTGCCAGCAGCGGGGAATGGGAGCCGAACACTGAAGCTTTCTTT; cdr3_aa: CASSGEWEPNTEAFF
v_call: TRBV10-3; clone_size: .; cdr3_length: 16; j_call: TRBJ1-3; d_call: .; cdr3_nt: TGTGCCATCAGTGCAAAGTGGCAGACCTCTGGAAACACCATATATTTT; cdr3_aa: CAISAKWQTSGNTIYF
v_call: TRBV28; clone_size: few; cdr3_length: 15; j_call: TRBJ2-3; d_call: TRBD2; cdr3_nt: TGTGCCAGCAGCTCCCGGACTAGCGGAGGCGATACGCAGTATTTT; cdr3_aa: CASSSRTSGGDTQYF
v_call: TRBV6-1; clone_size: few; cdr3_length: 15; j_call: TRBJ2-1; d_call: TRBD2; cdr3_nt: TGTGCCAGCGGCGGGGGGGGGATCTCCTACAATGAGCAGTTCTTC; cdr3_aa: CASGGGGISYNEQFF
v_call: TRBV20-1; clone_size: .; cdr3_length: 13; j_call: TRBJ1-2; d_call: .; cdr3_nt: TGCAGTGCTAGAGATATGAGTGCATCGGGCTACACCTTC; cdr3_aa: CSARDMSASGYTF
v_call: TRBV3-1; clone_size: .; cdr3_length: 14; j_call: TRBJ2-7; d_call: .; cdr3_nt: TGTGCCAGCAGCCAGTCCTCGATGGGGAGCGAGCAGTACTTC; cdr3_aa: CASSQSSMGSEQYF
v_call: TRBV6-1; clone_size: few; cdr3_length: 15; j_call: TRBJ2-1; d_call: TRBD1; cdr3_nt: TGTGCCGCCACGCTAGGGACAGACTCCTACAATGAGCAGTTCTTC; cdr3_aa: CAATLGTDSYNEQFF
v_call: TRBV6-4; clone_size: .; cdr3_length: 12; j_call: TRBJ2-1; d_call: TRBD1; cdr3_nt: TGTGCCAGGGACAGGGCGGTCAATGAGCAGTTCTTC; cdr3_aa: CARDRAVNEQFF
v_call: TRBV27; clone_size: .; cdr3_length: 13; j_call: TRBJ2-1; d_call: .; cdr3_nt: TGTGCCAGCAGTTCGCGGACCTTCAATGAGCAGTTCTTC; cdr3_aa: CASSSRTFNEQFF
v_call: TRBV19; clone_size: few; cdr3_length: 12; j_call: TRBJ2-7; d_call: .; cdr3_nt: TGTGCCAGCACGGACAACTCCTACGAGCAGTACTTC; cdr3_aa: CASTDNSYEQYF
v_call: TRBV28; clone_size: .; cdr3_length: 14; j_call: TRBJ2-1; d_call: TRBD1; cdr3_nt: TGTGCCAGCAGTATCGGGACAGATTACAATGAGCAGTTCTTC; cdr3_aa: CASSIGTDYNEQFF